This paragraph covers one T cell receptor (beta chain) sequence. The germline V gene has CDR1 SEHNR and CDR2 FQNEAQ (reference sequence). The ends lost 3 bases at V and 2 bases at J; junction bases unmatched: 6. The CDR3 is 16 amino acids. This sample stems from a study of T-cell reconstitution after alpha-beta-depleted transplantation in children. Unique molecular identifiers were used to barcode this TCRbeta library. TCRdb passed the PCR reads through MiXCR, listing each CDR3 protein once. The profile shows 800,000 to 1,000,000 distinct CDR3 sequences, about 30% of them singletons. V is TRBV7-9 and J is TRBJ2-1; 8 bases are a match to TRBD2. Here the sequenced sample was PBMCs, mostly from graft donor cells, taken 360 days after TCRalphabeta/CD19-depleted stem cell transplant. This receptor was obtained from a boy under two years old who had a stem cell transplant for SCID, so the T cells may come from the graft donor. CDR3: CASSFGGGQAYNEQFF. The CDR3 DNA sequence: TGTGCCAGCAGCTTTGGCGGGGGGCAAGCCTACAATGAGCAGTTCTTC.